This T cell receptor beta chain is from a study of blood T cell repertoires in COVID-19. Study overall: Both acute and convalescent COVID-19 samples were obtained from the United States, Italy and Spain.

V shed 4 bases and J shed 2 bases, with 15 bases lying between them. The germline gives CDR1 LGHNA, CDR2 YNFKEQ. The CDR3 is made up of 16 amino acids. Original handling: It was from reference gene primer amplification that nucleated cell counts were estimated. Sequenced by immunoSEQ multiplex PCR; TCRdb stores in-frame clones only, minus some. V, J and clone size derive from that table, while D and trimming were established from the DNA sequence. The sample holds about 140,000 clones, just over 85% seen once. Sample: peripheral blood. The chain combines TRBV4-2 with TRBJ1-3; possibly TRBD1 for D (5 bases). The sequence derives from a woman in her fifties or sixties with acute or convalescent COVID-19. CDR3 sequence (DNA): TGTGCCAGCAGCCGCCAGACAGTTGAGGCTGGAAACACCATATATTTT. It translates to CASSRQTVEAGNTIYF.